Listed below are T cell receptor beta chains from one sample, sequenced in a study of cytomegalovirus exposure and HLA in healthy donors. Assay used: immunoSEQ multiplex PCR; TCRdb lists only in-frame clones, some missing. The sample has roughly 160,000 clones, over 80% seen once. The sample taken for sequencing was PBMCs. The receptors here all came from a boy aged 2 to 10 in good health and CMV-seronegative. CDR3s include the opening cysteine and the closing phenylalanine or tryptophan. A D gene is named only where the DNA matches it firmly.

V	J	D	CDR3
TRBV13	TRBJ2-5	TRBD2	CASSPPTMGSGRVETQYF
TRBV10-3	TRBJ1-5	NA	CAAREDSNQPQHF
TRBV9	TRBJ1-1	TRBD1	CASSGGGTGEAGEAFF
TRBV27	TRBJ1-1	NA	CASSSPGGRDTEAFF
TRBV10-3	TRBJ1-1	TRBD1	CAISPDRGFHTEAFF
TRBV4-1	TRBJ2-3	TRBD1	CASSQEGQVTDTQYF
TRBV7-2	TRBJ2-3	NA	CASSLGGGASTDTQYF
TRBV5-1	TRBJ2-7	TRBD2	CASSFSSGDSYEQYF
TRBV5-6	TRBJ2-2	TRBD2	CASSAGETNTGELFF
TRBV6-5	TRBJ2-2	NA	CASSLLKRGTGELFF
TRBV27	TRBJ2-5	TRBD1	CASSGLGQGEETQYF
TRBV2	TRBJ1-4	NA	CASSEDGQRVGKLFF
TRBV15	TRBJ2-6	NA	CATSRDFHSGANVLTF
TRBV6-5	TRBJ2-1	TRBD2	CASSSISLAGGNEQFF
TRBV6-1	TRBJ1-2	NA	CASSKDSLNGYGYTF
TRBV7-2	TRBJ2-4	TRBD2	CASSPQLAGRLENIQYF
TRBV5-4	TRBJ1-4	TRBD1	CASSSGQDEKLFF
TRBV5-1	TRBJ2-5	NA	CASSWGVRQETQYF
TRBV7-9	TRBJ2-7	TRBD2	CASSSAGRGYEQYF
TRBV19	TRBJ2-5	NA	CASSIAGSGQETQYF
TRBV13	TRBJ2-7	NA	CASSSLGGNKPLEQYF
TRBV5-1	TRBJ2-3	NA	CASSLGLGAGSTDTQYF
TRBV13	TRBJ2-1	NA	CASSPRGTTRSEQFF
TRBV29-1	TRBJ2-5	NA	CSVVRGGLQETQYF
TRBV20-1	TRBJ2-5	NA	CSAKKEETQYF
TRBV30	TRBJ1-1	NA	CAWSLRKNTEAFF
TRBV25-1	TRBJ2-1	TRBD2	CASSDISSGLFTTNEQFF
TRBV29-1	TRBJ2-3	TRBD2	CSVDLRTSVYTDTQYF
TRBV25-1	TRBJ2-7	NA	CASSEEWDTEQYF